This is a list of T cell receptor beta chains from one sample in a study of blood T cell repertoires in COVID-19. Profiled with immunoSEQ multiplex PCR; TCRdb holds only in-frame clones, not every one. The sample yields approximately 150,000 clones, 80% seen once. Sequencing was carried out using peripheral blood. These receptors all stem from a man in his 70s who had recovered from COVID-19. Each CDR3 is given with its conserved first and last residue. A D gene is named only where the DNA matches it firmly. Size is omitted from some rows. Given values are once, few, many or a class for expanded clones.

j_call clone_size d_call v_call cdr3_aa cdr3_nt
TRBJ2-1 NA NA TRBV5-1 CASYPPGQLDEQFF TGCGCCAGCTATCCGCCGGGACAACTCGATGAGCAGTTCTTC
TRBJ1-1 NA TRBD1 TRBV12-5 CASGLVHRGVNTEAFF TGTGCTAGTGGTTTGGTACACAGGGGCGTAAACACTGAAGCTTTCTTT
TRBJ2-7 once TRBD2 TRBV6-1 CASSEAPSGAGSYEQYF TGTGCCAGCAGTGAAGCGCCTAGCGGGGCGGGATCCTACGAGCAGTACTTC
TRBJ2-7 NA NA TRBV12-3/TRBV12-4 CASSLIGGEQYF TGTGCCAGCAGTTTAATAGGAGGCGAGCAGTACTTC
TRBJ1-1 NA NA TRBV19 CASSERDLNTEAFF TGTGCCAGTAGTGAGCGGGACTTGAACACTGAAGCTTTCTTT
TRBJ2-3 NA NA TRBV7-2 CASSSLRLRDTQYF TGTGCCAGCAGCTCACTACGACTCCGAGATACGCAGTATTTT
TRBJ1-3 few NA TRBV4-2 CASNSAGGVGNTIYF TGTGCCAGCAACTCGGCAGGAGGGGTTGGAAACACCATATATTTT
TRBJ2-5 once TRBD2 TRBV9 CASSDSGRAGETQYF TGTGCCAGCAGCGATAGCGGGAGGGCTGGTGAGACCCAGTACTTC
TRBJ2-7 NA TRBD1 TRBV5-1 CASSLWTGEGYEQYF TGCGCCAGCAGCCTCTGGACAGGGGAAGGGTACGAGCAGTACTTC
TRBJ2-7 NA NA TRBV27 CASNQGYEQYF TGTGCCAGCAATCAGGGGTACGAGCAGTACTTC
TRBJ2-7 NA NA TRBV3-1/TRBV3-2 CASSQEPGYHEQYF TGTGCCAGCAGCCAAGAACCCGGGTACCACGAGCAGTACTTC